This T cell receptor (beta chain) was sequenced in a study of blood T cell repertoires in COVID-19. Germline CDR1 and CDR2: GTSNPN and SVGIG (reference sequence). The V gene end was trimmed by 0 bases and the J gene end by 12 bases; junction bases not matched to a gene: 6. This CDR3 region has 14 residues. Generated by immunoSEQ multiplex PCR, the TCRdb table keeps only in-frame clones and is missing some. The repertoire has a few hundred thousand clones, under 90% of them found once; the top ten carry approximately 2%. This sequence originates from an older woman who had recovered from COVID-19. V and J are TRBV30 and TRBJ2-4, with 12 bases lining up with TRBD1. Specimen: PBMCs or T cells enriched from blood (not recorded which). Here the CDR3 reads CAWSVGTGGADQYF. The CDR3 DNA reads TGTGCCTGGAGTGTGGGGACAGGGGGCGCAGATCAGTACTTC.